Presented here are 6 T cell receptor beta chains from one specimen sequenced in a study of CXCR3-negative and CXCR3-positive naive CD8 T cells (dated by TCRdb to between 2017 and 2020). This sample was sequenced with a NextSeq 550. The Human TCR Profiling Kit (MiLaboratory) was used to prepare UMI-labeled 5' RACE TRB cDNA libraries. TCRdb reanalyzed the reads, keeping one entry per CDR3 protein sequence and omitting DNA. Per the sample table, the count is about 26,000 distinct CDR3 sequences. The top ten clonotypes cover approximately 3% of the sample. The specimen sequenced was naive CXCR3- CD8+ T cells from blood. The cell subset or site label here, explained by the study, means: CD45RO-CCR7+CD27+CD95- naive CD8+ T cells lacking CXCR3 (TNR3-). Source of these receptors: a human donor in good health. Some clones in this sample may be carry-over from other donors' samples.

The rearrangement uses TRBV9 and TRBJ2-7; the TRBD1 assignment by TCRdb is unverifiable without DNA. CDR1 SGDLS and CDR2 YYNGEE come from the germline V gene. The CDR3 extends over 13 amino acids. CDR3: CASSTTTGVKQYF.

The CDR3 here is CASSFVSADNEQFF. The V gene is TRBV7-2, the J gene TRBJ2-1; checking the TCRdb D call of TRBD2 is not possible without DNA. Germline V gene lookup returns CDR1 SGHTA and CDR2 FQGNSA. CDR3 length: 14 residues.

This chain uses TRBV5-1 with TRBJ2-2; with no DNA, the TCRdb D assignment of TRBD1 cannot be verified. The germline CDR1 and CDR2 sequences are SGHRS and YFSETQ. The CDR3 loop spans 16 amino acids. CDR3 amino acids: CASSTLGGANTGELFF. Based on the CDR3 plus reference TRBV5-1 and TRBJ2-2, the full variable domain is KAGVTQTPRYLIKTRGQQVTLSCSPISGHRSVSWYQQTPGQGLQFLFEYFSETQRNKGNFPGRFSGRQFSNSRSEMNVSTLELGDSALYLCASSTLGGANTGELFFGEGSRLTVL.

The rearrangement links TRBV7-9 to TRBJ2-7; with no DNA, the TCRdb D assignment of TRBD2 cannot be verified. The CDR3 runs to 14 residues. Per germline, CDR1 SEHNR and CDR2 FQNEAQ (reference sequence). The CDR3 protein is CASSSARLGYEQYF.

V gene TRBV29-1 combines with J gene TRBJ2-5; TCRdb proposes TRBD1, but this gene call is untestable without DNA. Germline assignment: CDR1 SQVTM and CDR2 ANQGSEA. The CDR3 loop spans 13 amino acids. CDR3 residues: CSVDQQDLATQYF.

The gene calls are TRBV4-3 and TRBJ2-7; the D call of TRBD1 rests on TCRdb alone, since no DNA is present to check it. This CDR3 contains 15 residues. Germline assignment: CDR1 LGHNA and CDR2 YSLEER. Here the CDR3 reads CASSQDRWGDYEQYF.